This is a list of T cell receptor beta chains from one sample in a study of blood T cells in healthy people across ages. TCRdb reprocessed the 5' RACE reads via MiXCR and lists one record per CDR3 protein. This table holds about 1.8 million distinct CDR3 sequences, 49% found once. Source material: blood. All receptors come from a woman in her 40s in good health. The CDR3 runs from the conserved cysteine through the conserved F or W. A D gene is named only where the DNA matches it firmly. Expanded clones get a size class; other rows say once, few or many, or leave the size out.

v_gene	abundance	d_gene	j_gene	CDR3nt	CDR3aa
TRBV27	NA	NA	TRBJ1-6	TGTGCCAGCAGTTACGCCCAGGGAGCGTATTATTCACCCCTCCACTTT	CASSYAQGAYYSPLHF
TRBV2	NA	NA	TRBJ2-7	TGTGCCAGCAGTGAAACCCGACAGTCCTACGAGCAGTACTTC	CASSETRQSYEQYF
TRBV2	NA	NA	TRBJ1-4	TGTGCCAGCAGTGCCACCGGGAATTCTAATGAAAAACTGTTTTTT	CASSATGNSNEKLFF
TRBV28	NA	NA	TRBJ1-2	TGTGCCAGCAGTTTTCCACATTATGGCTACACCTTC	CASSFPHYGYTF
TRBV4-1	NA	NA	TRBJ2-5	TGCGCCAGCAGCCAAGTGAACGGGGTTCGGGGGGAGACCCAGTACTTC	CASSQVNGVRGETQYF
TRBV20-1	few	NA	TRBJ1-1	TGCAGTGCTACCGAGGGAGCTTTCTTT	CSATEGAFF
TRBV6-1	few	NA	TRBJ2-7	TGTGCCAGCAGTGAGGACACCTACGAGCAGTACTTC	CASSEDTYEQYF
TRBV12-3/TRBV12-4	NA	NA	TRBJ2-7	TGTGCCAGCAGCCCCTTAAATGGTGCAGGCGAGCAGTACTTC	CASSPLNGAGEQYF
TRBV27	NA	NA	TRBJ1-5	TGTGCCAGCACAACCAGGGGCGGGCAGCCCCAGCATTTT	CASTTRGGQPQHF
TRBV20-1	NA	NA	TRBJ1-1	TGCAGTGCTAGAGGTCTCCCCGAAGCTTTCTTT	CSARGLPEAFF
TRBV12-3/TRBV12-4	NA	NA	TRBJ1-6	TGTGCCAGCAGTTTGAAACTTCAAGGAGGCTATAATTCACCCCTCCACTTT	CASSLKLQGGYNSPLHF
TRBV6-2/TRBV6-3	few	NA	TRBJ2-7	TGTGCCAGCAGTTACGATTGGGCTCGGGGGCACGAGCAGTACTTC	CASSYDWARGHEQYF
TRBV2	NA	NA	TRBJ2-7	TGTGCCAGCACCAAACCTTCCTACGAGCAGTACTTC	CASTKPSYEQYF
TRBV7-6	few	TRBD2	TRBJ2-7	TGTGCCAGCAGCTTAATGGATAGCGGGGGCCCTATCTCGTACGAGCAGTACTTC	CASSLMDSGGPISYEQYF
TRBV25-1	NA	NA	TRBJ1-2	TGTGCCAGCAGTATACAGGGAACGGACTACACCTTC	CASSIQGTDYTF
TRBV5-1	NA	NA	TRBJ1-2	TGCGCCAGCAGCGACGTCCCGGAGTATGGCTACACCTTC	CASSDVPEYGYTF
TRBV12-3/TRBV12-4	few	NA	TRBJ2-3	TGTGCCAGCAGTTTATATACGCAGTATTTT	CASSLYTQYF
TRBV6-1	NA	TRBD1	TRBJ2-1	TGTGCCGGCACCCAACCCAGACAGGGGGCTTACAATGAGCAGTTCTTC	CAGTQPRQGAYNEQFF
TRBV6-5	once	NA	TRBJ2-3	TGTGCCAGCAGGCATGCGGGCACAGATACGCAGTATTTT	CASRHAGTDTQYF
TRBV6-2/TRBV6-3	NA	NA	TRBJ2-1	TGTGCCAGCAGTTACTCGGAGGTTTTCCATGAGCAGTTCTTC	CASSYSEVFHEQFF
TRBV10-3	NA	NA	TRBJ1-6	TGTGCCATCAGTGAAAGCTCCTATAATTCACCCCTCCACTTT	CAISESSYNSPLHF
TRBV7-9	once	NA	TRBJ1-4	TGTGCCAGCAGCTTGCCCAAGGGAGTGTTGTTTTTT	CASSLPKGVLFF
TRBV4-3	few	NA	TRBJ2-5	TGCGCCAGCAGCCAAGGGGGGTCGGTCCAAGAGACCCAGTACTTC	CASSQGGSVQETQYF
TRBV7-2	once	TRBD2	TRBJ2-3	TGTGCCAGCAGCTTAAATCCCGGGACTAGCGGGGGAGATACGCAGTATTTT	CASSLNPGTSGGDTQYF
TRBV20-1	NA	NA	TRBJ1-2	TGCAGTGCTAGCGCAGCAGGAGCTAACTATGGCTACACCTTC	CSASAAGANYGYTF
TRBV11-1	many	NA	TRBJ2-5	TGTGCCAGCAGCTTAGACCCGGAGACCCAGTACTTC	CASSLDPETQYF
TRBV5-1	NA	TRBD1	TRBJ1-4	TGCGCCAGCAGCTTGGGTACTTCAGGGGGCGGCGAAAAACTGTTTTTT	CASSLGTSGGGEKLFF
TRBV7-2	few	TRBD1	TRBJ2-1	TGTGCCAGCAGCTTGCAGGGACAGGTCCGTGACAATGAGCAGTTCTTC	CASSLQGQVRDNEQFF
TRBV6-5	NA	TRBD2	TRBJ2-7	TGTGCCAGCAGTTCCGTACTAGCGCGATCCTACGAGCAGTACTTC	CASSSVLARSYEQYF
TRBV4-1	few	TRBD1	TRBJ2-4	TGCGCCAGCAGCCAACAGGGGGAGAGGGCCAAAAACATTCAGTACTTC	CASSQQGERAKNIQYF
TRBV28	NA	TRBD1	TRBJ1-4	TGTGCCAGCAGTTTATTGGGGACAGGGAATGAAAAACTGTTTTTT	CASSLLGTGNEKLFF
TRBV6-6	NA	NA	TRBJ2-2	TGTGCCAGCAGTGACGGAGGAAACACCGGGGAGCTGTTTTTT	CASSDGGNTGELFF
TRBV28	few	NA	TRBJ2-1	TGTGCCAGCAGACCGACAGGGGAGGGAGATGAGCAGTTCTTC	CASRPTGEGDEQFF
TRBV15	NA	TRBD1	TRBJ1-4	TGTGCCACCAGCAGGCTGAAGACAGGGTCTAATGAAAAACTGTTTTTT	CATSRLKTGSNEKLFF
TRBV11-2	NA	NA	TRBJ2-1	TGTGCCAGCAGCCCCTATTGGGCCCATGAGCAGTTCTTC	CASSPYWAHEQFF
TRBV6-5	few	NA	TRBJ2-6	TGTGCCAGCAGTTACTCTCCGCATCACAGCTCTGGGGCCAACGTCCTGACTTTC	CASSYSPHHSSGANVLTF
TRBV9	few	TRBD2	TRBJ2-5	TGTGCCAGCAGCGTAGCAGCGGGGGGCCAAGAGACCCAGTACTTC	CASSVAAGGQETQYF
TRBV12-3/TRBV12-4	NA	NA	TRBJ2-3	TGTGCCAGCAGCATATTAGGGGTTACAGATACGCAGTATTTT	CASSILGVTDTQYF
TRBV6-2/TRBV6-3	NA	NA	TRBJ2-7	TGTGCCAGCAGTTACTTACTAGCCACCAACGAGCAGTACTTC	CASSYLLATNEQYF
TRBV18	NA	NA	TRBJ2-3	TGTGCCGGCTCAGCGGTGGATACGCAGTATTTT	CAGSAVDTQYF
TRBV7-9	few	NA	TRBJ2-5	TGTGCCAGCACCATCGGACGGTCCCAAGAGACCCAGTACTTC	CASTIGRSQETQYF
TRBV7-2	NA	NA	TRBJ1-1	TGTGCCAGCAGCTTTGGGGCAAGTTGGAACACTGAAGCTTTCTTT	CASSFGASWNTEAFF
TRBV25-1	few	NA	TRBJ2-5	TGTGCCAGCAGTGAAAATCAGGGATTCTTCTTGGAAGAGACCCAGTACTTC	CASSENQGFFLEETQYF
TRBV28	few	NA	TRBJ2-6	TGTGCCAGCAGCCCTGACCCCAGGGGCTCTGGGGCCAACGTCCTGACTTTC	CASSPDPRGSGANVLTF
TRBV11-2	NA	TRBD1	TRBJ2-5	TGTGCCAGCAGCTGGACAGGGTGGCAGTACTTC	CASSWTGWQYF
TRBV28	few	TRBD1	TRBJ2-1	TGTGCCAGCAGTCCCGAGGGGGCAGGGGAGCAGTTCTTC	CASSPEGAGEQFF
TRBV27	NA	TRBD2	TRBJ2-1	TGTGCCAGCAGTTTATTAGTCCCGGGACTAGCGGGGCCATACAATGAGCAGTTCTTC	CASSLLVPGLAGPYNEQFF
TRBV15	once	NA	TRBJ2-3	TGTGCCACCAGCTACGAGAAGACTTCCAGCACAGATACGCAGTATTTT	CATSYEKTSSTDTQYF
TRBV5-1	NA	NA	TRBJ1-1	TGCGCCAGCAGCTGGCCGGGAGGAGGGTCCAGAACTGAAGCTTTCTTT	CASSWPGGGSRTEAFF
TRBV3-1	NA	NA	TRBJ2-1	TGTGCCAGCAGCCAGCAGGGCACTCCCAATGAGCAGTTCTTC	CASSQQGTPNEQFF
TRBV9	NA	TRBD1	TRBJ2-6	TGTGCCAGCACCCGGACAGGTGACTCTGGGGCCAACGTCCTGACTTTC	CASTRTGDSGANVLTF
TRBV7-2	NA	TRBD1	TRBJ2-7	TGTGCCAGCAGCTCCGGCGGACAGGGGGCTCTCCGGGAGCAGTACTTC	CASSSGGQGALREQYF
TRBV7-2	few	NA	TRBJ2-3	TGTGCCAGCAGCCCAGCGACCCCTTCTCGGTTGTATTTT	CASSPATPSRLYF
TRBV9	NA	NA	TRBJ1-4	TGTGCCAGCAGCGCAAACGGTGCAACTAATGAAAAACTGTTTTTT	CASSANGATNEKLFF
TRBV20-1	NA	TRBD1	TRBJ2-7	TGCAGTGCGATCAGCCGGGACAGGGTCCCCTACGAGCAGTACTTC	CSAISRDRVPYEQYF
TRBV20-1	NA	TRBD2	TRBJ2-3	TGCAGTGCTGGGCTGGGGCTAGCGGGGGGTTTCACAGATACGCAGTATTTT	CSAGLGLAGGFTDTQYF